The sequence of this T cell receptor beta chain was determined in a study of blood T cells in healthy people across ages. Study-level points and caveats: Across samples, TCR beta diversity tracked strongly with naive T cell percentage.

Worth noting for this clonotype: Its target is not known.

A second PCR of 7 to 11 cycles used a sample-barcoded 5' primer and a J-beta primer mix. Each CDR3 protein gets one entry after TCRdb re-called the 5' RACE reads with MiXCR. The sample has approximately 320,000 distinct CDR3 sequences, 27% seen once. This receptor was taken from a woman in her seventies in good health. Sequenced input: blood.

Here the CDR3 reads CSARDQDYTYEQYF. CDR3 sequence (DNA): TGCAGTGCTAGAGATCAGGACTACACCTACGAGCAGTACTTC. The V and J genes are TRBV20-1 and TRBJ2-5; a possible D gene is TRBD2 (6 bases). The J call may be in error: the DNA end matches TRBJ2-7 better. This CDR3 has 14 amino acids. Germline assignment: CDR1 DFQATT and CDR2 SNEGSKA (reference sequence).